Below, one TCR beta chain is given with its context. Its matching antigen is unknown. The data derive from a study of post-analysis software for immune sequencing data. Study-level background: Disease courses included relapsing-remitting, secondary progressive and progressive-relapsing multiple sclerosis. Whole-study results and caveats: In patients, about five TRBV segments were more frequent than in controls, with TRBV5-6, TRBV5-1 and TRBV20-1 among them. For normalized Chao1 diversity, multiple sclerosis patients scored significantly lower than controls did.

Per the germline V gene, CDR1 is SGHVS and CDR2 is FQNEAQ. The CDR3 contains 17 residues. The V end was cut by 2 bases, the J end by 0 bases, with 15 bases between. The authors incorporated unique molecular identifiers into the TCR beta cDNA libraries. The source material, about 0.95 to 11 million T cells, gave rise to roughly 500,000 cDNA molecules. One entry per CDR3 protein, called by TCRdb with MiXCR from the PCR reads. Of approximately 570,000 distinct CDR3 sequences in the sample, about 44% were seen once. The chain links TRBV7-8 to TRBJ2-3, with D possibly matching TRBD2 (5 bases). The clonotype originates from a girl under 18 with multiple sclerosis. The specimen was blood. As DNA, the CDR3 is TGTGCCAGCAGCTTACCCCAGCGGCGGTCAAGCACAGATACGCAGTATTTT. Residues: CASSLPQRRSSTDTQYF.